Presented here are 6 T cell receptor beta chains from one specimen sequenced in a study of shared clonotypes between healthy human individuals. Data came from immunoSEQ multiplex PCR; TCRdb stores just in-frame clones and leaves some out. This table has more than 150,000 clones, over 80% appearing once. The sequencing input was naive CD4+ T cells sorted from blood. The subset was: CD45RA+ positively selected. The source of these receptors is a woman in her twenties or thirties in good health.

The rearrangement links TRBV15 to TRBJ2-1; D remains unclear. V gave up 0 bases and J gave up 0 bases, with 3 bases separating them. This CDR3 contains 14 residues. Germline V lookup: CDR1 LNHNV, CDR2 YYDKDF (reference sequence). CDR3 sequence: CATSRDPSYNEQFF. DNA for the CDR3: TGTGCCACCAGCAGAGACCCCTCCTACAATGAGCAGTTCTTC.

The chain joins TRBV4-1 to TRBJ2-3, with D unresolved. V was shortened by 1 base and J by 4 bases, with 3 bases between the two germline ends. The germline V gene has CDR1 MGHRA and CDR2 YSYEKL. This CDR3 contains 12 residues. The CDR3 is CASSQVSDTQYF. DNA for the CDR3: TGCGCCAGCAGCCAAGTTTCAGATACGCAGTATTTT.

The genes are TRBV30 and TRBJ1-4; the D gene is possibly TRBD1 (6 bases). The V end lost 3 bases, the J end lost 2 bases, and 22 bases lay between the germline ends. This CDR3 is built from 18 residues. Germline CDR1 GTSNPN, CDR2 SVGIG (reference sequence). CDR3 sequence: CAWRGGLLTLNTNEKLFF. For the CDR3, the DNA is TGTGCCTGGAGAGGGGGTTTGCTGACATTAAATACTAATGAAAAACTGTTTTTT.

The gene calls are TRBV19 and TRBJ2-1; 11 positions agree with TRBD2. Germline V gives CDR1 LNHDA, CDR2 SQIVND (reference sequence). V lost 4 bases to trimming and J lost 7 bases; unmatched junction nucleotides: 3. The CDR3 length is 14 residues. The CDR3 coding sequence is TGTGCCAGTAGTAGAACTAGCGGGAGAAATGAGCAGTTCTTC. This codes for CASSRTSGRNEQFF.

This rearrangement joins TRBV28 to TRBJ1-2, with TRBD1 matching 10 bases. V shed 6 bases, J shed 10 bases, and the junction held 11 bases outside the gene matches. The CDR3 extends over 14 amino acids. The germline V gene encodes CDR1 MDHEN and CDR2 SYDVKM. CDR3: CASSPGTGAEAYTF. The CDR3 DNA sequence: TGTGCCAGCAGCCCCGGGACAGGGGCGGAAGCCTACACCTTC.

CDR3 coding DNA: TGTGCCAGCAGTTTTTCCGTTTGGATGAACACTGAAGCTTTCTTT. Its translation is CASSFSVWMNTEAFF. The J gene is TRBJ1-1, the V gene TRBV28; D not certain. V was shortened by 3 bases and J by 0 bases, with 11 bases between the two germline ends. CDR1 and CDR2 (germline): MDHEN, SYDVKM. The CDR3 runs 15 residues.